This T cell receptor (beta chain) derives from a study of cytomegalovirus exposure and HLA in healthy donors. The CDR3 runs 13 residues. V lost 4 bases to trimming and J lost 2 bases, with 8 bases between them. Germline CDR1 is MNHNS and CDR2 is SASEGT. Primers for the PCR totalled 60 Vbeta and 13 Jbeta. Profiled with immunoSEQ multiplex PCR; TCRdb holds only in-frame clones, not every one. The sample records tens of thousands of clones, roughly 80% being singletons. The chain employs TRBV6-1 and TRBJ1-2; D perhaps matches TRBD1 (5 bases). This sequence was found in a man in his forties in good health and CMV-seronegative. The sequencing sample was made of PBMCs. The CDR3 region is CASSGQHNYGYTF. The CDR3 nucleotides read TGTGCCAGCAGTGGACAGCACAACTATGGCTACACCTTC.